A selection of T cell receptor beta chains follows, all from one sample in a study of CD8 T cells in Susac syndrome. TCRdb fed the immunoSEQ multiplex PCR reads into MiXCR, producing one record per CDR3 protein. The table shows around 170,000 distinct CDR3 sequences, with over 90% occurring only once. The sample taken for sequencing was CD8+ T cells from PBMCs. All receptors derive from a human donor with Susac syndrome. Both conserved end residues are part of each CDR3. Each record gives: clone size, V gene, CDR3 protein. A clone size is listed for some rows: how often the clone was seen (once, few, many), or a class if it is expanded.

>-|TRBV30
CAWTHRGSHEQFF
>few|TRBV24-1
CATSDHMSRNTQYF
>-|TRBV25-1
CASSGDFFDRDYEQYF
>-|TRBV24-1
CATSDIYNEQFF
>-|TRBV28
CASSLLPGRAQETQYF
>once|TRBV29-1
CSVERDSIATDTQYF
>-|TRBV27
CASSLSLYHEQFF
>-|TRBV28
CASSLKQGLTDTQYF
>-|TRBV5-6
CASSLEKYQETQYF
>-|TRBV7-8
CASSSYASTDTQYF
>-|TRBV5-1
CASFADRPSEAFF
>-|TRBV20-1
CSAAPLAAYGDEQFF
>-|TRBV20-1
CSAREGITDTQYF
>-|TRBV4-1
CASSQDYTSGANEQFF
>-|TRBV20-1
CSASWPGGYTEAFF
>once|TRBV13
CASSLGGTPATYEQYF
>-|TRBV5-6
CASSLRGGTVGMYNEQFF
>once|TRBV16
CASSPTGEAGELFF
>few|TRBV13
CASGAGYEQYF
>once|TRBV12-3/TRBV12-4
CASSLWSDTQYF
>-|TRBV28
CASSGTGVLHEQYF
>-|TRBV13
CASSQLGVTENEQYF
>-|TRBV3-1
CASSLFVMEAFF
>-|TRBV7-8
CASSKASYEQYF
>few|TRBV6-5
CASSYGQGEQFF
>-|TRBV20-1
CSAREGGDTQYF
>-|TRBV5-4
CASSPNDRADTQYF
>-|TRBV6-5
CASSPVVANQPQHF
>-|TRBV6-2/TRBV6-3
CASSDTGTGAEAFF